This TCR beta chain was sequenced for a study of vaccination and CD4 T cells after COVID-19. Study-wide context: Each of the control cultures got a CEFX pool, an HIV-1 Nef pool, or no peptide.

Cultured CD4+ T cell DNA underwent sequencing with the Oncomine TCR Beta short-read assay. In TCRdb, the PCR reads were re-called with MiXCR into one record per CDR3 protein. The sample has several thousand distinct CDR3 sequences, around three fifths seen once. The V gene end was trimmed by 1 base and the J gene end by 0 bases; junction bases not matched to a gene: 12. The V gene's germline CDR1 is DFQATT and CDR2 SNEGSKA (reference sequence). The CDR3 loop spans 18 amino acids. Described treatment: approximately nine-day PBMC culture with coronavirus spike peptide pools or control peptides (ViraFEST assay). Both day 3 and day 7 involved replacing half of the medium with fresh IL-2 medium. Turning to this clonotype: Its cognate antigen is unknown.

Sequencing used CD4+ T cells from blood, cultured in vitro. The TCR comes from a human donor who had recovered from COVID-19. V usage is TRBV20-1 and J usage is TRBJ2-1; TRBD2 matches at 7 bases. DNA for the CDR3: TGCAGTGCTAGAGTCCGAGTACTAGCGCTGAGCTCCTACAATGAGCAGTTCTTC. As protein: CSARVRVLALSSYNEQFF.